The 17 T cell receptor beta chains below all came from one sample that was sequenced in a study of T cell changes during pregnancy in multiple sclerosis. Data came from immunoSEQ multiplex PCR; TCRdb stores just in-frame clones and leaves some out. Of tens of thousands of clones listed, approximately 94% are singletons. Specimen: peripheral blood, collected in the third trimester of pregnancy. The source of these receptors is a female donor with multiple sclerosis, enrolled in a pregnancy study.

The rearrangement joins TRBV5-4 to TRBJ2-2, with TRBD1 as a possible D gene (6 bases). The V end was cut by 4 bases, the J end by 7 bases, with 14 bases between. The germline V gene encodes CDR1 SGHNT and CDR2 YYREEE (reference sequence). The CDR3 has 14 amino acids. CDR3 sequence reads: CASSLQGTIGELFF. CDR3 DNA: TGTGCCAGCAGCCTCCAGGGGACAATCGGGGAGCTGTTTTTT.

The chain recombines TRBV6-5 with TRBJ2-2, with unresolved D. The CDR3 consists of 14 residues. V was shortened by 5 bases and J by 0 bases, with 7 bases between the two germline ends. Germline V gene sequence: CDR1 MNHEY, CDR2 SVGAGI. This CDR3 reads CASSRNTNTGELFF. CDR3 bases: TGTGCCAGCAGTAGAAACACGAACACCGGGGAGCTGTTTTTT.

The rearrangement links TRBV6-7 to TRBJ2-1; 7 bases line up with TRBD2. TRBV6-7 is sorted into the ORF group, with uncertain function. V dropped 7 bases and J dropped 1; count of bases not matched to a gene: 7. This CDR3 has 15 amino acids. CDR3 nucleotides: TGTGCCAGCATTAAAGGGAGGGAGTCCTACAATGAGCAGTTCTTC. Its translation: CASIKGRESYNEQFF.

The chain employs TRBV7-9 and TRBJ2-3; 13 bases line up with TRBD2. The V gene's germline CDR1 is SEHNR and CDR2 FQNEAQ (reference sequence). Germline trimming cut 1 base from V and 5 bases from J; bases unmatched to any gene: 6. This CDR3 is built from 17 residues. CDR3 sequence reads: CASSLELAGGPQDTQYF. In nucleotides, the CDR3 is TGTGCCAGCAGCTTAGAACTAGCGGGAGGGCCTCAAGATACGCAGTATTTT. Complete variable domain (other parts from reference TRBV7-9 and TRBJ2-3): DTGVSQNPRHKITKRGQNVTFRCDPISEHNRLYWYRQTLGQGPEFLTYFQNEAQLEKSRLLSDRFSAERPKGSFSTLEIQRTEQGDSAMYLCASSLELAGGPQDTQYFGPGTRLTVL.

The V call is TRBV6-5, the J call TRBJ2-3; 11 bases fit TRBD2. The junction had 5 bases not matched to a gene; V was cut back by 2 bases and J by 4 bases. Germline CDR1 reads MNHEY; CDR2 reads SVGAGI. The CDR3 consists of 16 residues. The CDR3 here is CASSYGASGRSDTQYF. As DNA, the CDR3 is TGTGCCAGCAGTTACGGGGCTAGCGGGAGGTCAGATACGCAGTATTTT.

This rearrangement joins TRBV12-5 to TRBJ1-1; 9 positions agree with TRBD1. Germline V gene sequence: CDR1 LGHNT, CDR2 FRNRAP. This CDR3 spans 16 amino acids. The V segment lost 0 bases and the J segment 6 bases; nucleotides outside the gene matches: 8. The CDR3 loop reads CASGLVLGQGISEAFF. CDR3 sequence (DNA): TGTGCTAGTGGTTTGGTCCTAGGACAGGGGATCTCTGAAGCTTTCTTT.

This chain links TRBV6-1 with TRBJ1-1, with D uncertain. This CDR3 is 15 amino acids long. The germline gives CDR1 MNHNS, CDR2 SASEGT. V was shortened by 2 bases and J by 6 bases, with 16 bases between the two germline ends. The CDR3 reads CASSELNNEGAEAFF. The CDR3 DNA follows: TGTGCCAGCAGTGAACTCAACAATGAGGGCGCTGAAGCTTTCTTT.

This rearrangement joins TRBV2 to TRBJ2-3; TRBD2 matches at 7 bases. The CDR3 consists of 16 residues. Trimming cost V 2 bases and J 3 bases; bases outside gene matches: 8. Germline V CDR1 and CDR2: SNHLY, FYNNEI. The CDR3 here is CASSERGRARTDTQYF. CDR3 nucleotide sequence: TGTGCCAGCAGTGAACGTGGGAGGGCCCGGACAGATACGCAGTATTTT.

In DNA, the CDR3 is TGTGCCAGCAGCCGACAGGGAGATCAGCCCCAGCATTTT. Protein product: CASSRQGDQPQHF. The rearrangement joins TRBV5-4 to TRBJ1-5; TRBD1 aligns across 7 bases. CDR3 size: 13 residues. V was pared by 4 bases and J by 5 bases, with 3 bases of the junction left unmatched. Germline V gives CDR1 SGHNT, CDR2 YYREEE (reference sequence).

This rearrangement joins TRBV6-1 to TRBJ1-3; D call uncertain. V lost 6 bases and J lost 0, with 6 bases in between. This CDR3 comprises 13 residues. Per germline, CDR1 MNHNS and CDR2 SASEGT. The CDR3 reads CASRQLSGNTIYF. CDR3 bases: TGTGCCAGCAGACAGCTCTCTGGAAACACCATATATTTT.

V and J are TRBV21-1 and TRBJ2-2; the DNA was not compared with TRBD1, the D call given in the table. TRBV21-1 is a pseudogene locus. This CDR3 contains 15 residues. The CDR3 region has the DNA TGTGCCAGCAGCAGCGACAGGCGAAACACCGGGGAGCTGTTTTTT. It specifies CASSSDRRNTGELFF.

The chain has TRBV5-1 and TRBJ1-3, with D tentatively TRBD1 (6 bases). The CDR3 loop spans 18 amino acids. Germline lookup yields CDR1 SGHRS and CDR2 YFSETQ. Trimming took 2 bases from V and 3 from J, leaving 21 bases between them. The chain's CDR3 is CASSFMVRLKGGGNTIYF. CDR3 nucleotides: TGCGCCAGCAGCTTCATGGTACGTCTTAAAGGGGGTGGAAACACCATATATTTT.

This chain joins TRBV10-3 and TRBJ2-1, with D unresolved. The CDR3 spans 13 residues. V was pared by 6 bases and J by 7 bases, with 13 bases between. In germline, CDR1 is ENHRY, CDR2 SYGVKD. The CDR3 nucleotides read TGTGCCATCAGCAAAGACGCGGCAAATGAGCAGTTCTTC. Translating it yields CAISKDAANEQFF.

The gene calls are TRBV5-4 and TRBJ2-7; D ambiguous. This CDR3 comprises 13 residues. Looked up from germline, CDR1 is SGHNT and CDR2 is YYREEE (reference sequence). Trimming left V 0 bases short and J 3 bases short, with 7 bases between. CDR3 loop: CASSLEEVYEQYF. The CDR3 nucleotides read TGTGCCAGCAGCTTGGAAGAGGTCTACGAGCAGTACTTC.

The rearrangement joins TRBV9 to TRBJ1-2; 7 bases match TRBD1. The junction had 13 bases not matched to a gene; V was cut back by 3 bases and J by 8 bases. The CDR3 totals 15 residues. Germline lookup yields CDR1 SGDLS and CDR2 YYNGEE. CDR3 amino acids: CASSGTSRGILGYTF. For the CDR3, the DNA is TGTGCCAGCAGCGGTACAAGCAGGGGGATACTGGGCTACACCTTC. The entire variable domain, with the rest obtained from reference TRBV9 and TRBJ1-2, is as follows: DSGVTQTPKHLITATGQRVTLRCSPRSGDLSVYWYQQSLDQGLQFLIQYYNGEERAKGNILERFSAQQFPDLHSELNLSSLELGDSALYFCASSGTSRGILGYTFGSGTRLTVV.

The chain combines TRBV9 with TRBJ2-5, with 10 bases aligning to TRBD2. From germline, CDR1 is SGDLS and CDR2 YYNGEE. The V segment lost 3 bases and the J segment 1 base; nucleotides outside the gene matches: 3. The CDR3 covers 15 residues. The CDR3 is CASSASGGVQETQYF. CDR3 nucleotides: TGTGCCAGCAGCGCAAGCGGGGGGGTCCAAGAGACCCAGTACTTC.

The rearrangement joins TRBV4-2 to TRBJ1-2, with 10 bases aligning to TRBD1. The germline V gene has CDR1 LGHNA and CDR2 YNFKEQ. V shed 1 base, J shed 7 bases, and the junction held 3 bases outside the gene matches. This CDR3 comprises 14 residues. The CDR3: CASSQAGDRGGYTF. The CDR3 coding sequence is TGTGCCAGCAGCCAAGCCGGGGACAGGGGTGGCTACACCTTC.